This note documents a single T cell receptor (beta chain) sequence. The antigen it recognizes is unknown. No much larger clonotype is one base removed from it; base qualities were not supplied. This specimen belongs to a study of shared clonotypes between healthy human individuals (TCRdb year 2020). About the study as a whole: The cohort included a few men and a couple of women between 18 and 49 years of age. Per donor, three plates each were used for CD4 naive and CD4 memory, two for CD8 naive, and one for CD8 memory. The study deeply sequenced blood TCR repertoires of about five healthy adults to estimate repertoire size and the extent of clonotype sharing between individuals. Different laboratories and diverse techniques were used to prepare libraries and sequence TCR repertoires, to increase sequencing depth and limit assay-specific biases. Between about 0.85 and 8.9 billion PBMCs per donor were obtained by leukapheresis. Broad study findings and their caveats: Approximately 5% of naive CD4, 3.5% of naive CD8, roughly 2.4% of memory CD4, and less than 0.45% of memory CD8 clonotypes were shared across several donors. Larger estimated clonotype richness was generally found for naive subsets than for memory subsets. Higher generation probabilities were observed for clonotypes shared by all four sorted-subset donors than for non-shared clonotypes. Even with the large sequencing depth, rarefaction of the sorted-subset datasets indicated that sequencing was incomplete. Sampling was restricted to blood, and TCR repertoires in tissue are likely to differ from TCR repertoires in blood. Because the study included only a small number of donors, the genetic and exposure-history diversity represented was limited. Pairwise subsampling led to the expectation that sequencing depth would affect the degree of clonotype sharing among donors.

Using the deep immunoSEQ assay, multiplex PCR amplified TCR CDR3 regions from genomic DNA. Extracted genomic DNA from each cell subset was distributed evenly across all wells of several immunoSEQ 96-well plates, and each plate was treated as a replicate. For sorted subsets, around 200 ng genomic DNA, equal to about 30,000 T cell genomes, was loaded into each replicate PCR. The purified libraries were quantified using a Qubit 3.0 fluorometer, sized with a Bioanalyzer 2100, and then quantified again using the KAPA Library Quantification kit. Every immunoSEQ 96-well plate was sequenced on a separate single-read 150-cycle Illumina NextSeq 550 flow cell. As for how the authors treated the data: Because the immunoSEQ output included only junctional sequences and no quality scores, the filtering could not be the same as the filtering used for full-length reads. To assign V/J genes and CDR3, sequences were annotated against IMGT germline references using PyIR, a Python wrapper for IgBLAST v1.9. Reads were filtered out if the reads had weak V/J assignments (E-value above 1e-6), no CDR3, stop codons, out-of-frame junctions, or ambiguous translated residues. V3J clonotypes were defined by identical inferred V gene, J gene, and CDR3 amino acid sequence. The percentage overlap between two repertoires was calculated by dividing the number of shared unique clonotypes by the size of the smaller repertoire. Repertoire richness was assessed with RTK rarefaction, the Chao1 estimator, and Recon v2.1 estimates of unobserved clonotypes. OLGA was used to compute generation probabilities for all TCRbeta clonotypes that the gDNA method yielded from a handful of donors. TCRdb stores this immuneACCESS table with in-frame sequences only. Part of the clones is absent; in the studies checked, under half of the shortfall reflects unresolved V genes, and no reason is known for the rest. The DNA gave D and trimming, while V, J and clone size come from that table. The sample table lists around 350,000 clones, less than 85% of them with a count of one. About 10% of the sample comes from the top ten.

Healthy HIV-negative adults with no recently reported acute infections or vaccinations were included as donors. Every donor was a Caucasian adult residing in Nashville, Tennessee, USA. Magnetic negative selection was used to enrich CD4+ T cells, after which naive cells were positively selected on CD45RA and the negative fraction became the memory subset. Blood was obtained by leukapheresis, after which PBMCs were separated by Ficoll-Histopaque density gradient centrifugation and cryopreserved in liquid nitrogen vapor phase. Purity and quantity of every magnetically sorted T cell population were checked by analytical flow cytometry. Each sorted fraction had its genomic DNA isolated and then quantified by UV absorbance on a Nanodrop 2000c. Trimmed from V: 1 base; trimmed from J: 4 bases; junction bases lacking a gene match: 10. The germline V gene provides CDR1 LGHNA and CDR2 YNFKEQ. Measured from the cysteine to the phenylalanine, the CDR3 is 16 residues long. The DNA shown is the 48-base CDR3, in frame from base 1.

Sequencing was done on a sample of memory CD4+ T cells sorted from blood. According to the study, the label for this sample's cell subset or site signals: CD45RA-negative fraction. This receptor chain uses TRBV4-2 and TRBJ2-7, and 7 bases in between align with TRBD1. The TCR comes from a man aged 25 to 40 in good health. The CDR3 region reads CASSQGVEQGKYEQYF. The DNA sequence is as follows: TGTGCCAGCAGCCAAGGGGTAGAACAGGGGAAGTACGAGCAGTACTTC.